A single sample is the source of the 22 T cell receptor beta chains below, sequenced in a study of CDR3 diversity in severe acne. MiXCR, run by TCRdb on the PCR reads, gives a single entry per CDR3 protein. The sample shows approximately 77,000 distinct CDR3 sequences, 45% to 55% of them seen only once. Sequenced: blood. Receptor source: a male donor with severe acne vulgaris.

This clonotype occurred a few times. V usage is TRBV10-3 and J usage is TRBJ1-2; 10 bases agree with TRBD1. Germline loops: CDR1 ENHRY, CDR2 SYGVKD. The V segment lost 10 bases and the J segment 6 bases; nucleotides outside the gene matches: 5. The CDR3 sequence is 12 residues long. CDR3 protein: CATWGTGDGYTF. Written as DNA, the CDR3 is TGTGCCACCTGGGGGACAGGGGATGGCTACACCTTC.

Many counts were recorded for this clonotype. This chain uses TRBV14 with TRBJ2-1; D might be TRBD1 or TRBD2, each matching 5 bases. The V and J ends lost 0 bases and 12 bases respectively, with 15 bases between them. This CDR3 has 14 residues. Germline lookup yields CDR1 SGHDN and CDR2 FVKESK. As DNA, the CDR3 is TGTGCCAGCAGCCAAGATCTATCCCGGGGCAGGCAGTTCTTC. Its translation: CASSQDLSRGRQFF.

V and J are TRBV11-2 and TRBJ1-4, with 7 bases lining up with TRBD1. The CDR3 consists of 16 residues. Unmatched junction bases numbered 13, after V lost 5 bases and J lost 7 bases. Per germline, CDR1 SGHAT and CDR2 FQNNGV. The CDR3 loop reads CASSLSPEGAGEKLFF. The CDR3 DNA is TGTGCCAGCAGCCTAAGTCCTGAGGGGGCGGGTGAAAAACTGTTTTTT.

In the case of this clonotype: It may be a read error: a sequence one base away is much more abundant. Since no conserved phenylalanine or tryptophan closes the CDR3, a read error is the likely cause. V usage is TRBV7-6 and J usage is TRBJ1-1; tentatively, D is TRBD1 (5 bases). Looked up from germline, CDR1 is SGHVS and CDR2 is FNYEAQ. This CDR3 spans 14 amino acids. Trimming took 1 base from V and 3 from J, leaving 9 bases between them. The CDR3: CASSLGLGDTEAFL. The CDR3 DNA reads as TGTGCCAGCAGCTTAGGATTGGGGGACACTGAAGCTTTCCTT.

The J gene is TRBJ2-1, the V gene TRBV9; 8 nucleotides match TRBD1. The length of the CDR3 is 16 residues. CDR1 and CDR2 from the germline V gene are SGDLS and YYNGEE. With V trimmed by 0 bases and J by 8 bases, 10 bases remained unmatched. The CDR3 spells CASSVEGQGAPDEQFF. Written as DNA, the CDR3 is TGTGCCAGCAGCGTAGAGGGGCAGGGGGCCCCCGATGAGCAGTTCTTC.

The V and J genes are TRBV7-2 and TRBJ2-7; 10 nucleotides align to TRBD1. The CDR3 runs to 15 residues. V trimming: 6 bases; J trimming: 0 bases; junction bases outside the gene matches: 5. Per germline, CDR1 SGHTA and CDR2 FQGNSA. As DNA, the CDR3 is TGTGCCAGCAGGCTAGGGACAGGGGACTCCTACGAGCAGTACTTC. Translation: CASRLGTGDSYEQYF.

This clonotype was picked up many times. This rearrangement joins TRBV28 to TRBJ2-7; D might be TRBD1 (5 bases). Germline CDR1 reads MDHEN; CDR2 reads SYDVKM. V was trimmed by 2 bases and J by 0 bases, leaving 14 bases between them. There are 16 residues in the CDR3. Here the CDR3 DNA reads TGTGCCAGCAGTTTACCAGGGCAGTTTACCTCCTACGAGCAGTACTTC. It specifies CASSLPGQFTSYEQYF.

In its sample, this clonotype was seen many times. V gene TRBV3-1 combines with J gene TRBJ2-1; 8 bases are shared with TRBD1. From germline, CDR1 is LGHDT and CDR2 YNNKEL (reference sequence). This CDR3 contains 14 residues. The V and J ends lost 0 bases and 10 bases, in that order; junction bases with no gene match: 5. This CDR3 is CASSQDQQGDEQFF. CDR3 DNA: TGTGCCAGCAGCCAAGACCAACAGGGGGACGAGCAGTTCTTC.

The rearrangement links TRBV15 to TRBJ2-7, with 10 bases identical to TRBD1. Germline loops: CDR1 LNHNV, CDR2 YYDKDF (reference sequence). The CDR3 is 16 amino acids. J was trimmed by 6 bases and V by 0 bases; bases with no gene match: 8. CDR3 nucleotides: TGTGCCACCAGCAGAGAAAGTCCGGGACAGGGGAGCGAGCAGTACTTC. Protein: CATSRESPGQGSEQYF.

The sample holds a few counts of this clonotype. The V gene is TRBV29-1, the J gene TRBJ2-1; TRBD2 matches at 10 bases. Trimming took 5 bases from V and 6 from J; bases not matched to a gene: 13. CDR1 and CDR2 (germline): SQVTM, ANQGSEA. CDR3 length equals 16 residues. The CDR3 region has the DNA TGCAGCGTTTCTCCCTCGACTAGCGGGTGGGGCAATGAGCAGTTCTTC. Translating gives CSVSPSTSGWGNEQFF.

For the CDR3, the DNA is TGTGCCAGCAGCTTAGTAGGCGGGACAGGGTCCACAGATACGCAGTATTTT. Protein: CASSLVGGTGSTDTQYF. The genes are TRBV11-2 and TRBJ2-3, with 9 positions matching TRBD1. The ends lost 1 base at V and 2 bases at J; junction bases unmatched: 7. Germline V gives CDR1 SGHAT, CDR2 FQNNGV. The CDR3 is 17 amino acids.

This clonotype was detected ten times or more. A clone one base away is much larger, so this may be a read error. The chain uses TRBV29-1 and TRBJ2-7, with D tentatively TRBD2 (7 bases). The V gene's germline CDR1 is SQVTM and CDR2 ANQGSEA. This CDR3 is built from 13 residues. This chain's CDR3 is CSAGAGDSSEQYF. CDR3 DNA: TGCAGCGCAGGGGCGGGAGACTCCTCCGAGCAGTACTTC.

This clonotype was counted at least ten times. V usage is TRBV29-1 and J usage is TRBJ2-3; tentatively, D is TRBD1 (5 bases). Germline CDR1 and CDR2: SQVTM and ANQGSEA. CDR3 length: 15 amino acids. V lost 1 base and J 3 bases, leaving 14 bases between the germline ends. CDR3 nucleotides: TGCAGCGTTGAAGGTAGCAGCAGGGATACAGATACGCAGTATTTT. Encoded protein: CSVEGSSRDTDTQYF.

For the CDR3, the DNA is TGTGCCAGCAGCTTCGGGACAGGGGGGCGCTACGAGCAGTACTTC. Amino acid sequence: CASSFGTGGRYEQYF. The chain has TRBV13 and TRBJ2-7, with TRBD1 matching 11 bases. CDR1 and CDR2 (germline): PRHDT, FYEKMQ (reference sequence). V lost 3 bases and J lost 3; bases outside the gene matches: 4. CDR3 length: 15 amino acids.

The chain carries TRBV20-1 and TRBJ2-5; tentatively, D is TRBD2 (7 bases). Trimming stripped 3 bases from V and 3 bases from J, with 14 bases between. The CDR3 sequence is 14 residues long. Germline V gives CDR1 DFQATT, CDR2 SNEGSKA (reference sequence). CDR3 coding DNA: TGCAGTGCTAGTGCAGGAGGGGGGGAAGAGACCCAGTACTTC. Translation: CSASAGGGEETQYF.

The rearrangement uses TRBV5-1 and TRBJ1-6; D is undetermined. Germline loops: CDR1 SGHRS, CDR2 YFSETQ. The V end lost 0 bases, the J end lost 13 bases, and 11 bases lay between the germline ends. This CDR3 is built from 13 residues. The DNA for the CDR3 is TGCGCCAGCAGCTTGGGCCAAGCGCGGCCCCTCCACTTT. Amino acid sequence: CASSLGQARPLHF.

This rearrangement joins TRBV5-6 to TRBJ1-6; a weak D match, TRBD1 (6 bases). Trimming shortened V by 4 bases and J by 8 bases, and 13 bases separated the two germline ends. The CDR3 contains 14 residues. CDR1 and CDR2 (germline): SGHDT, YYEEEE. The CDR3 sequence is CASSGDKRDSPLHF. In DNA form, the CDR3 reads TGTGCCAGCAGCGGGGACAAGCGTGATTCACCCCTCCACTTT.

The chain employs TRBV10-1 and TRBJ2-7; a weak D match, TRBD1 (5 bases). The CDR3 length is 13 residues. Germline CDR1 WNHNN, CDR2 SYGVQD (reference sequence). V was cut by 10 bases and J by 3 bases, with 16 bases left in between. The chain's CDR3 is CATSQGTVYEQYF. CDR3 nucleotides: TGCGCCACCTCCCAGGGAACGGTCTACGAGCAGTACTTC.

The chain has TRBV20-1 and TRBJ2-7; TRBD2 matches 11 bases. The CDR3 loop spans 15 amino acids. V lost 0 bases and J lost 1; bases outside the gene matches: 2. The germline gives CDR1 DFQATT, CDR2 SNEGSKA (reference sequence). CDR3 amino acids: CSARETSGTSYEQYF. The DNA for the CDR3 is TGCAGTGCTAGAGAGACTAGCGGGACATCCTACGAGCAGTACTTC.

This chain connects TRBV10-1 to TRBJ1-5; no definite D call. Germline V gene lookup returns CDR1 WNHNN and CDR2 SYGVQD (reference sequence). The length of the CDR3 is 13 residues. V was pared by 2 bases and J by 6 bases, with 8 bases between. CDR3 nucleotides: TGCGCCAGCAGTGAGGGCAGAGGTCAGCCCCAGCATTTT. Its protein is CASSEGRGQPQHF.

Points on this clonotype: With a much larger clone just one base away, this may be a read error. This chain joins TRBV6-4 and TRBJ2-3; 8 nucleotides line up with TRBD2. The V and J ends lost 5 bases and 1 base, in that order; junction bases with no gene match: 2. Germline V gene data show CDR1 as MRHNA and CDR2 as SNTAGT. The CDR3 is 14 residues long. CDR3 protein: CASSRAGGTDTQYF. The CDR3 DNA sequence: TGTGCCAGCAGTAGAGCGGGGGGCACAGATACGCAGTATTTT.

Many counts were recorded for this clonotype. This chain connects TRBV7-2 to TRBJ2-2; D unclear. The V gene's germline CDR1 is SGHTA and CDR2 FQGNSA. The CDR3 has 13 residues. Trimming stripped 9 bases from V and 5 bases from J, with 13 bases between. This chain's CDR3 is CASTPVGTGELFF. For the CDR3, the DNA is TGTGCCAGTACACCGGTCGGGACCGGGGAGCTGTTTTTT.